This T cell receptor beta chain was recorded in a study of technical replicates of blood from several donors. The CDR3 spans 16 residues. Germline CDR1 is SGHKS and CDR2 is YYEKEE (reference sequence). V dropped 1 base and J dropped 2 bases, with 13 bases sitting between them. The method was immunoSEQ multiplex PCR; TCRdb's version includes in-frame clones alone and lacks a portion of them. The table records 80,000 or so clones, approximately 94% of them present only once. This receptor was taken from a human donor in good health. This chain connects TRBV5-5 to TRBJ1-3, with D unclear. The sequencing input was T cells isolated from PBMCs. The CDR3 loop is CASSLIRDMAGNTIYF. For the CDR3, the DNA is TGTGCCAGCAGCTTGATACGGGATATGGCTGGAAACACCATATATTTT.